This T cell receptor (beta chain) is from a study of blood T cell repertoires in COVID-19. Study-level information: The cDNA or gDNA used as material had been derived from T cells, B-cell-depleted T cells, or PBMCs.

The germline CDR1 and CDR2 sequences are LGHDT and YNNKEL (reference sequence). V was trimmed by 4 bases and J by 7 bases, leaving 13 bases between them. The CDR3 has 13 residues. In the authors' workflow: Reference gene primer amplification gave nucleated cell count estimates. Clones were sequenced by immunoSEQ multiplex PCR, and TCRdb holds only the in-frame ones, with some missing. The DNA was the basis for D and trimming; V, J and clone size are from that table. Counted here are 30,000 to 40,000 clones, around 92% occurring once; the ten biggest clones make up 5.5% to 7%. Sequences were obtained from peripheral blood. The clonotype was recovered from a woman older than 75 with acute or convalescent COVID-19. The V gene is TRBV3-1 (or the pseudogene TRBV3-2), the J gene TRBJ1-2, with D perhaps matching TRBD1 (5 bases). The CDR3 reads CASSRRERSGYTF. The DNA for the CDR3 is TGTGCCAGCAGCCGCAGGGAAAGAAGTGGCTACACCTTC.